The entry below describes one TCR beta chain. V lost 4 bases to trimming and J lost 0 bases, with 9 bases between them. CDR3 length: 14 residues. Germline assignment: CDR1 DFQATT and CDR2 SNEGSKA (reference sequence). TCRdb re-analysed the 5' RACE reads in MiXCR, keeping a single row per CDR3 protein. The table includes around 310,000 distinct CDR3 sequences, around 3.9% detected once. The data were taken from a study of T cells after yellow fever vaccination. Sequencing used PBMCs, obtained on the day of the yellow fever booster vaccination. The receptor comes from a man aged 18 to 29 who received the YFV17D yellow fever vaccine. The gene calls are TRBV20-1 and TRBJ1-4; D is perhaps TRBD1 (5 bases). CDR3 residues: CSATRQPTNEKLFF. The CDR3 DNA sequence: TGCAGTGCTACCAGACAGCCAACTAATGAAAAACTGTTTTTT.